This T cell receptor beta chain was documented in a study of shared clonotypes between healthy human individuals. Overall study findings and caveats: Compared with clonotypes that all four donors shared, non-shared clonotypes had lower generation probabilities.

Original methodology: ImmunoSEQ yielded junction-only sequences lacking quality scores, so filtering differed. Sequencing used immunoSEQ multiplex PCR; TCRdb keeps in-frame clones, though not all of them. V and J calls and clone size come straight from that table; D and trimming were deduced from the DNA. The data show about 800,000 clones, with just over 95% seen just once and less than 0.25% held by the top ten. Terminally differentiated effector memory CD45RA+ cells were left out of the naive CD8 fraction, which was CD45RO-negative and positively selected for CCR7. All donors were healthy HIV-negative adults lacking recent acute infections or vaccinations. On this clone: The antigen remains unidentified.

V lost 0 bases, J lost 2 bases, and 5 bases stayed unmatched. Germline assignment: CDR1 LGHNA and CDR2 YSLEER. CDR3 size: 17 residues. This sequence joins TRBV4-3 and TRBJ2-3, with 10 bases matching TRBD2. The TCR originated in a man younger than 45 in good health. The material sequenced was naive CD8+ T cells sorted from blood. The CDR3: CASSQDLAGAPTDTQYF. As DNA, the CDR3 is TGCGCCAGCAGCCAAGACCTAGCGGGAGCTCCCACAGATACGCAGTATTTT.